The 21 T cell receptor beta chains below were found in one sample sequenced in a study of cytomegalovirus exposure and HLA in healthy donors. The PCR ran on 60 Vbeta and 13 Jbeta primers. TCRdb keeps only in-frame clones here, not all; method: immunoSEQ multiplex PCR. The sample includes 90,000 to 120,000 clones, roughly 72% of them seen just once. The sample comprised PBMCs. The receptors come from a woman aged 18-30 years in good health and CMV-seropositive.

The rearrangement joins TRBV29-1 to TRBJ2-3; a possible D gene is TRBD2 (6 bases). V was clipped by 6 bases and J by 6 bases, with 13 bases between them. Germline lookup yields CDR1 SQVTM and CDR2 ANQGSEA. This CDR3 is 12 amino acids long. The CDR3, as DNA: TGCAGCGTCGTAGCGGTCCTGGATACGCAGTATTTT. Its translation is CSVVAVLDTQYF.

The J gene is TRBJ2-7, the V gene TRBV5-6; 7 nucleotides agree with TRBD1. The CDR3 covers 16 residues. The J segment lost 3 bases and the V segment lost 3 bases, leaving 12 bases of the junction unmatched. CDR1 and CDR2 (germline): SGHDT, YYEEEE. This CDR3 is CASSSTTGTELYEQYF. DNA of the CDR3: TGTGCCAGCAGCTCCACTACCGGGACAGAACTCTACGAGCAGTACTTC.

The chain employs TRBV25-1 and TRBJ2-1, with 8 bases that match TRBD2. This CDR3 is 16 amino acids long. Germline CDR1 and CDR2: MGHDK and SYGVNS. J gave up 6 bases and V 0 bases, and 7 bases lay outside the gene matches. The CDR3 DNA reads TGTGCCAGCAGTGAATATACGGGACTAGGGGTCAATGAGCAGTTCTTC. It codes for CASSEYTGLGVNEQFF.

The rearrangement uses TRBV29-1 and TRBJ2-5; TRBD2 aligns across 7 bases. The V gene end was trimmed by 1 base and the J gene end by 6 bases; junction bases not matched to a gene: 2. The germline CDR1 and CDR2 sequences are SQVTM and ANQGSEA. This CDR3 region has 12 residues. As DNA, the CDR3 is TGCAGCGTTGAAGTCGGGACTAAGACCCAGTACTTC. Residues: CSVEVGTKTQYF.

The rearrangement uses TRBV7-9 and TRBJ2-3, with 9 nucleotides matching TRBD2. The CDR3 loop spans 17 amino acids. Germline loops: CDR1 SEHNR, CDR2 FQNEAQ (reference sequence). The trim removed 1 base at V and 4 bases at J, leaving 9 bases unmatched. The CDR3 reads CASSLGWAGGPPDTQYF. The CDR3 DNA is TGTGCCAGCAGCTTAGGATGGGCGGGAGGGCCCCCAGATACGCAGTATTTT.

This clone came up a few times. This chain links TRBV6-8 with TRBJ2-7; a possible D gene is TRBD1 (6 bases). From germline, CDR1 is MNHGY and CDR2 SAAAGT. The V end lost 9 bases, the J end lost 11 bases, and 14 bases lay between the germline ends. The CDR3 loop spans 10 amino acids. The CDR3 nucleotides are TGTGCCAGGCTCAGGGGTCCCGAGTACTTC. It yields the protein CARLRGPEYF.

The rearrangement uses TRBV6-1 and TRBJ1-5; tentative D call: TRBD1 (6 bases). Germline-derived CDR1 and CDR2 are MNHNS and SASEGT. Trimming pared 0 bases from V and 3 bases from J, leaving 9 bases between. The CDR3 runs to 15 residues. CDR3 nucleotide sequence: TGTGCCAGCAGTGAAGCATCGGGACACAATCAGCCCCAGCATTTT. Amino acids: CASSEASGHNQPQHF.

This clone turned up a few times. The rearrangement uses TRBV6-5 and TRBJ2-5; the match to TRBD1 covers 9 bases. After removal of 6 bases from V and 5 bases from J, the junction contained 7 bases not matched to a gene. CDR1 and CDR2 (germline): MNHEY, SVGAGI. The CDR3 runs to 14 residues. The CDR3 protein is CASSMGQGLETQYF. The DNA of the CDR3 is TGTGCCAGCAGCATGGGACAGGGTCTTGAGACCCAGTACTTC.

This clone was picked up a small number of times. The rearrangement uses TRBV12-1 and TRBJ2-1; the tabulated D call, TRBD2, remains unverified against the DNA. TRBV12-1 is listed as a pseudogene. The CDR3 spans 11 residues. The CDR3 coding sequence is TGTGCCAGCAGCTTTCTCTATGAGCAGTTCTTC. This translates into CASSFLYEQFF.

This sequence joins TRBV27 and TRBJ2-7; TRBD1 aligns across 9 bases. V lost 6 bases and J lost 2; bases outside the gene matches: 5. The CDR3 totals 14 residues. CDR1 is MNHEY, CDR2 SMNVEV, per germline (reference sequence). This CDR3 is CASRPGQGPYEQYF. The CDR3 nucleotides are TGTGCCAGCAGACCGGGACAGGGTCCCTACGAGCAGTACTTC.

V and J are TRBV5-4 and TRBJ2-5; 7 bases are a match to TRBD1. CDR3 length equals 15 residues. The germline gives CDR1 SGHNT, CDR2 YYREEE (reference sequence). Germline trimming cut 4 bases from V and 1 base from J; bases unmatched to any gene: 7. The CDR3 here is CASSQPGQAQETQYF. CDR3 DNA sequence: TGTGCCAGCAGCCAGCCTGGACAGGCCCAAGAGACCCAGTACTTC.

This clone has more than one count but fewer than ten. The chain couples TRBV29-1 to TRBJ1-2; D remains ambiguous. Trimming took off 3 bases at V and 5 bases at J, with 16 bases between the two ends. The length of the CDR3 is 14 residues. From germline, CDR1 is SQVTM and CDR2 ANQGSEA. CDR3 sequence reads: CSVDQATRPYGYTF. CDR3 nucleotides: TGCAGCGTTGATCAAGCTACGAGGCCATATGGCTACACCTTC.

This sequence joins TRBV25-1 and TRBJ2-1; TRBD2 agrees at 8 bases. The CDR3 spans 16 residues. The germline V gene has CDR1 MGHDK and CDR2 SYGVNS. V lost 1 base and J lost 4; bases outside the gene matches: 6. CDR3 amino acids: CASSELSGSTYNEQFF. The CDR3 region has the DNA TGTGCCAGCAGTGAATTGAGCGGGAGTACTTACAATGAGCAGTTCTTC.

The chain joins TRBV5-1 to TRBJ2-5; no definite D call. Trimming pared 0 bases from V and 0 bases from J, leaving 9 bases between. The CDR3 runs 15 residues. CDR1 is SGHRS and CDR2 is YFSETQ in the germline V gene. The CDR3 here is CASSLGPSNQETQYF. CDR3 DNA: TGCGCCAGCAGCTTGGGTCCCTCTAACCAAGAGACCCAGTACTTC.

This rearrangement joins TRBV6-1 to TRBJ2-7; a possible D gene is TRBD2 (5 bases). The V end was cut by 11 bases, the J end by 1 base, with 18 bases between. The CDR3 is 14 amino acids. CDR1 MNHNS and CDR2 SASEGT come from the germline V gene. In nucleotides, the CDR3 is TGTGCCCGTGGCGTCGCGGGCCTGTCCTACGAGCAGTACTTC. Its translation: CARGVAGLSYEQYF.

This clone was counted between two and nine times. J is TRBJ2-7 and V is TRBV28; 8 bases fit TRBD1. There are 13 residues in the CDR3. Germline V lookup: CDR1 MDHEN, CDR2 SYDVKM. V was pared by 6 bases and J by 5 bases, with 6 bases of the junction left unmatched. CDR3 region: CASRGDRRHEQYF. CDR3 DNA sequence: TGTGCCAGCAGGGGGGACAGGCGGCACGAGCAGTACTTC.

In its sample, this clone was seen once. The chain has TRBV30 and TRBJ2-3; 12 bases are shared with TRBD2. J lost 3 bases, V lost 2 bases, and 9 bases had no gene match. Per the germline V gene, CDR1 is GTSNPN and CDR2 is SVGIG (reference sequence). The CDR3 runs 17 residues. CDR3 sequence reads: CAWSFARTSGMTDTQYF. The DNA for the CDR3 is TGTGCCTGGAGTTTTGCGAGGACTAGCGGGATGACAGATACGCAGTATTTT.

This clone was observed once. The chain carries TRBV15 and TRBJ1-1; 9 bases are shared with TRBD1. The length of the CDR3 is 15 residues. CDR1 and CDR2 from the germline V gene are LNHNV and YYDKDF (reference sequence). Losses at the gene ends were 3 bases for V and 3 bases for J; bases not matched to a gene: 5. Written as DNA, the CDR3 is TGTGCCACCAGCAGCGACGGGACAGGGTACACTGAAGCTTTCTTT. This encodes CATSSDGTGYTEAFF.

The rearrangement joins TRBV7-8 to TRBJ2-7, with 7 bases aligning to TRBD2. CDR1 is SGHVS and CDR2 is FQNEAQ in the germline V gene. With V trimmed by 6 bases and J by 7 bases, 9 bases remained unmatched. This CDR3 is built from 13 residues. CDR3 nucleotides: TGTGCCAGCAGATTGTCCCAGCGGGAAGAGCAGTACTTC. Amino acid sequence: CASRLSQREEQYF.

The genes are TRBV5-1 and TRBJ1-5; 7 nucleotides align to TRBD1. Germline V gives CDR1 SGHRS, CDR2 YFSETQ. V shed 2 bases and J 0 bases; nucleotides not matched to a gene: 2. This CDR3 has 15 residues. CDR3 loop: CASSFGTDSNQPQHF. The CDR3, as DNA: TGCGCCAGCAGCTTCGGGACAGATAGCAATCAGCCCCAGCATTTT.

The chain joins TRBV27 to TRBJ2-2; 11 positions agree with TRBD1. This CDR3 spans 15 amino acids. In germline, CDR1 is MNHEY, CDR2 SMNVEV (reference sequence). Trimming removed 2 bases from V and 6 bases from J; junction bases left unmatched: 2. The CDR3 region is CASSLGTGGAGELFF. The CDR3 DNA is TGTGCCAGCAGTTTAGGGACAGGGGGTGCCGGGGAGCTGTTTTTT.